These 24 T cell receptor beta chains were sequenced from one sample in a study of human T cells and chemical hapten exposure. Noted time point: pre-sensitization, week 0. Treatment noted: therapeutic diphenylcyclopropenone sensitization with weekly scalp DPC. TCRdb re-derived calls from the RACE reads in MiXCR, one entry per CDR3 protein. The profile shows 120,000 or so distinct CDR3 sequences, around an eighth of them singletons. Source: whole blood, taken in connection with sensitization to the hapten diphenylcyclopropenone (DPC). The receptors come from a woman between 18 and 30 years old with alopecia areata. Some clones in this sample may be carry-over from other donors' samples.

J is TRBJ2-1 and V is TRBV27, with 10 bases aligning to TRBD2. This CDR3 comprises 15 residues. Germline V gene sequence: CDR1 MNHEY, CDR2 SMNVEV (reference sequence). The V segment lost 4 bases and the J segment 3 bases; nucleotides outside the gene matches: 3. The chain's CDR3 is CASSSKRGGYNEQFF. In nucleotides, the CDR3 is TGTGCCAGCAGTTCTAAGCGGGGGGGCTACAATGAGCAGTTCTTC.

This rearrangement joins TRBV7-9 to TRBJ1-1, with a weak D call TRBD1 (5 bases). V was trimmed by 4 bases and J by 1 base, leaving 13 bases between them. This CDR3 is built from 15 residues. Looked up from germline, CDR1 is SEHNR and CDR2 is FQNEAQ (reference sequence). CDR3 sequence: CASSWGLGQNTEAFF. CDR3 nucleotide sequence: TGTGCCAGCAGCTGGGGGTTGGGGCAGAACACTGAAGCTTTCTTT.

This clonotype was counted a few times. This chain connects TRBV29-1 to TRBJ2-1, with TRBD2 identical over 9 bases. Trimming removed 7 bases from V and 2 bases from J; junction bases left unmatched: 15. The CDR3 contains 17 residues. From germline, CDR1 is SQVTM and CDR2 ANQGSEA. The CDR3 region has the DNA TGCAGCGCCACTCCCCTTAGGGGACTAGCAGCCTACAATGAGCAGTTCTTC. As protein: CSATPLRGLAAYNEQFF.

V and J are TRBV11-2 and TRBJ1-6, with D tentatively TRBD1 (5 bases). Germline V gives CDR1 SGHAT, CDR2 FQNNGV. V shed 3 bases and J shed 8 bases, with 20 bases lying between them. The CDR3 extends over 17 amino acids. CDR3 loop: CASSFDSRVEEHSPLHF. CDR3 bases: TGTGCCAGCAGCTTTGATTCCAGGGTCGAAGAACATTCACCCCTCCACTTT.

The genes are TRBV30 and TRBJ1-3; D gene ambiguous. Germline V lookup: CDR1 GTSNPN, CDR2 SVGIG (reference sequence). The CDR3 runs 14 residues. V was trimmed by 4 bases and J by 6 bases, leaving 16 bases between them. The CDR3 sequence is CAWTAGPLPNTIYF. CDR3 in DNA: TGTGCCTGGACCGCCGGACCGCTCCCAAACACCATATATTTT.

This clonotype was observed at least ten times. The CDR3 loop reads CASSLSRSRTGELFF. The CDR3 DNA sequence: TGTGCCAGCAGCTTGTCCAGAAGCCGAACCGGGGAGCTGTTTTTT. The rearrangement uses TRBV7-6 and TRBJ2-2, with D unclear. The CDR3 loop spans 15 amino acids. Germline CDR1 is SGHVS and CDR2 is FNYEAQ. Trimming removed 3 bases from V and 5 bases from J, with 13 bases in between.

The rearrangement joins TRBV11-2 to TRBJ2-1, with 16 bases that match TRBD2. Germline V lookup: CDR1 SGHAT, CDR2 FQNNGV. Trimming at V came to 3 bases and at J to 7 bases, leaving 6 bases not matched to a gene. CDR3 length equals 17 residues. CDR3 nucleotide sequence: TGTGCCAGCAGCTTCCTCGGGACTAGCGGGGGGGCTAATGAGCAGTTCTTC. This sequence encodes CASSFLGTSGGANEQFF. Combining the CDR3 with reference TRBV11-2 and TRBJ2-1 gives the whole variable domain EAGVAQSPRYKIIEKRQSVAFWCNPISGHATLYWYQQILGQGPKLLIQFQNNGVVDDSQLPKDRFSAERLKGVDSTLKIQPAKLEDSAVYLCASSFLGTSGGANEQFFGPGTRLTVL.

This clonotype was found a few times. This chain connects TRBV9 to TRBJ2-1; D is uncertain. The germline gives CDR1 SGDLS, CDR2 YYNGEE. The CDR3 extends over 13 amino acids. V gave up 3 bases and J gave up 4 bases, with 8 bases separating them. CDR3 sequence: CASSAYTYNEQFF. CDR3 in DNA: TGTGCCAGCAGCGCTTACACTTACAATGAGCAGTTCTTC.

The chain has TRBV2 and TRBJ1-5; 8 bases match TRBD1. Germline CDR1 and CDR2: SNHLY and FYNNEI. V shed 3 bases and J 6 bases; nucleotides not matched to a gene: 4. This CDR3 has 14 residues. This chain's CDR3 is CASSDAGGGQPQHF. CDR3 DNA: TGTGCCAGCAGTGACGCAGGGGGCGGTCAGCCCCAGCATTTT.

J is TRBJ2-3 and V is TRBV11-2, with D unresolved. The germline V and J ends were trimmed by 5 bases and 0 bases, with 18 bases remaining between them. The germline CDR1 and CDR2 sequences are SGHAT and FQNNGV. CDR3 length: 17 residues. CDR3 protein: CASSPVEAVASTDTQYF. CDR3 in DNA: TGTGCCAGCAGCCCAGTAGAGGCCGTTGCTAGCACAGATACGCAGTATTTT.

This clonotype was seen only a few times. V gene TRBV4-3 combines with J gene TRBJ2-3, with D tentatively TRBD1 (6 bases). CDR3 length: 13 amino acids. Deletions cut 5 bases from V and 6 bases from J, with 12 bases between. Germline-derived CDR1 and CDR2 are LGHNA and YSLEER. The CDR3 is CASSDGTTDTQYF. CDR3 DNA sequence: TGCGCCAGCAGCGATGGGACAACTGATACGCAGTATTTT.

As for this clonotype: It may be a read error: a sequence one base away is much more abundant. The chain uses TRBV25-1 and TRBJ1-1; D is possibly TRBD1 (5 bases). Germline V gene sequence: CDR1 MGHDK, CDR2 SYGVNS. The ends were cut back, 2 bases at V and 4 bases at J, with 17 bases in the middle. The CDR3 loop spans 16 amino acids. CDR3 coding DNA: TGTGCCAGCAGTGAAAGTAAGGGGTCAATGGGCACTGAAGCTTTCTTT. Residues: CASSESKGSMGTEAFF.

The table lists this clonotype with a few counts. The chain recombines TRBV6-2 or TRBV6-3 with TRBJ2-1; D remains ambiguous. V was pared by 6 bases and J by 8 bases, with 14 bases between. Germline V gives CDR1 MNHEY, CDR2 SVGEGT. This CDR3 has 13 residues. Here the CDR3 reads CASRPTWADEQFF. Written as DNA, the CDR3 is TGTGCCAGCAGGCCGACATGGGCCGATGAGCAGTTCTTC.

This clonotype appeared many times. The chain is built from TRBV11-2 and TRBJ2-1, with D perhaps TRBD1 (5 bases). Germline V gene sequence: CDR1 SGHAT, CDR2 FQNNGV. CDR3 length: 14 amino acids. V lost 6 bases and J lost 13, with 22 bases in between. The DNA of the CDR3 is TGTGCCAGCAGACCCCTTCTTGGCAGGGTAGGTCAGTTCTTC. Its translation: CASRPLLGRVGQFF.

The CDR3 loop is CASSLSSGGAETQYF. The CDR3, as DNA: TGTGCCAGCAGCCTTTCTAGCGGGGGGGCAGAGACCCAGTACTTC. The rearrangement links TRBV12-3 or TRBV12-4 to TRBJ2-5; 12 bases match TRBD2. The CDR3 has 15 amino acids. J gave up 4 bases and V 6 bases, and 6 bases lay outside the gene matches.

This clonotype was picked up many times. This chain uses TRBV4-3 with TRBJ2-7, with D possibly TRBD1 on 6 matching bases. The germline CDR1 and CDR2 sequences are LGHNA and YSLEER. V lost 4 bases and J lost 2, with 15 bases in between. The length of the CDR3 is 15 residues. Here the CDR3 reads CASSPGRGPPYEQYF. The DNA of the CDR3 is TGCGCCAGCAGCCCCGGCAGGGGCCCCCCCTACGAGCAGTACTTC.

The chain recombines TRBV2 with TRBJ2-1; D call uncertain. Per germline, CDR1 SNHLY and CDR2 FYNNEI. The V gene lost 5 bases and the J gene lost 11 bases, with 7 bases spanning the gap. The CDR3 consists of 10 residues. CDR3 in amino acids: CASSIGQQFF. As DNA, the CDR3 is TGTGCCAGCAGTATAGGACAGCAGTTCTTC.

This clonotype was counted a single time. V gene TRBV19 combines with J gene TRBJ1-1, with D perhaps matching TRBD1 (6 bases). V gave up 7 bases and J gave up 0 bases, with 18 bases separating them. CDR3 length: 16 residues. Germline V gene sequence: CDR1 LNHDA, CDR2 SQIVND (reference sequence). The CDR3 is CASTSRGGTMNTEAFF. CDR3 in DNA: TGTGCCAGTACTAGCCGAGGCGGGACAATGAACACTGAAGCTTTCTTT.

This clonotype was seen only a few times. This chain connects TRBV20-1 to TRBJ2-7, with 7 bases aligning to TRBD1. From germline, CDR1 is DFQATT and CDR2 SNEGSKA (reference sequence). V trimming: 4 bases; J trimming: 2 bases; junction bases outside the gene matches: 11. The CDR3 spans 15 residues. The CDR3, as DNA: TGCAGTGCTATGCTCCCCGGACAGGACCCCTACGAGCAGTACTTC. Translating it yields CSAMLPGQDPYEQYF.

This clonotype was picked up a small number of times. This sequence joins TRBV7-9 and TRBJ2-5; 9 bases match TRBD1. The V gene's germline CDR1 is SEHNR and CDR2 FQNEAQ (reference sequence). This CDR3 comprises 14 residues. The J segment lost 5 bases and the V segment lost 4 bases, leaving 5 bases of the junction unmatched. The CDR3 DNA reads TGTGCCAGCAGCTATACAGGGGGCAGCGAGACCCAGTACTTC. Its translation: CASSYTGGSETQYF.

This clonotype was observed at least ten times. The chain links TRBV23-1 to TRBJ1-6; TRBD1 is a possible D gene (6 bases). TRBV23-1 belongs to the ORF category, with a function that is uncertain. Trimming took 2 bases from V and 6 from J, leaving 11 bases between them. The CDR3 loop spans 15 amino acids. The CDR3 region is CASSQEEDSNSPLHF. The DNA of the CDR3 is TGCGCCAGCAGTCAAGAAGAGGACAGTAATTCACCCCTCCACTTT.

This clonotype has at least ten counts. This rearrangement joins TRBV7-6 to TRBJ1-4; TRBD1 aligns across 10 bases. Per the germline V gene, CDR1 is SGHVS and CDR2 is FNYEAQ. The CDR3 has 15 amino acids. Trimming at V came to 5 bases and at J to 8 bases, leaving 8 bases not matched to a gene. In nucleotides, the CDR3 is TGTGCCAGCAGCCGTGACAGGGGGCGGAACGAAAAACTGTTTTTT. Its translation is CASSRDRGRNEKLFF.

The chain recombines TRBV28 with TRBJ1-4; no reliable D call. The CDR3 runs to 16 residues. V lost 2 bases to trimming and J lost 5 bases, with 15 bases between them. Germline-derived CDR1 and CDR2 are MDHEN and SYDVKM. CDR3: CASSLLSRRFNEKLFF. CDR3 sequence (DNA): TGTGCCAGCAGTTTACTCTCCCGAAGATTCAATGAAAAACTGTTTTTT. Combining the CDR3 with reference TRBV28 and TRBJ1-4 gives the whole variable domain DVKVTQSSRYLVKRTGEKVFLECVQDMDHENMFWYRQDPGLGLRLIYFSYDVKMKEKGDIPEGYSVSREKKERFSLILESASTNQTSMYLCASSLLSRRFNEKLFFGSGTQLSVL.

The rearrangement links TRBV27 to TRBJ1-1, with D unclear. V gave up 6 bases and J gave up 2 bases, with 16 bases separating them. The CDR3 is made up of 15 amino acids. In germline, CDR1 is MNHEY, CDR2 SMNVEV (reference sequence). The CDR3 nucleotides are TGTGCCAGCAGGGAAGGGCTTTCCCATAACACTGAAGCTTTCTTT. Its translation: CASREGLSHNTEAFF.